This T cell receptor (beta chain) was sequenced during a study of spatial heterogeneity in lung cancer (dated by TCRdb to about 2019). Study-wide context: Donors were under 95 patients with early-stage, untreated non-small cell lung cancer from the lung TRACERx cohort. More beta-chain than alpha-chain transcripts were consistently detected, likely reflecting higher beta-chain transcript abundance. TCR repertoire features were related to nonsynonymous mutation counts determined by whole-exome sequencing of tumor tissue. Both alpha and beta chains were TCR-sequenced in hundreds of tumor regions, 64 matched nontumor lung samples and around 54 PBMC samples obtained at surgery. The study quantitatively compared TCR alpha and beta repertoires across multiple tumor regions, matched nontumor lung and blood in non-small cell lung cancer. Follow-up PBMC samples were sequenced whenever available, and the median time to follow-up was roughly 22 months after resection. In the raw uncorrected reads, each unique combination of TCR and UMI appeared on average more than ten times.

Results and caveats for the whole study, not just this receptor: Confirming at a functional level the hypothesis that regional TCRs recognize regional mutations was considered to require additional single-cell paired TCR alpha and beta sequencing. Ubiquitous expanded tumor TCRs were found in blood more often at tumor resection than at routine follow-up. Only 13 to 15 patients were included in the comparisons of baseline and follow-up blood repertoires.

Libraries were made using 5' RACE. For sequencing, a NextSeq 500 was employed. To allow correction of PCR and sequencing errors, the TCR library protocol tagged every TCR cDNA molecule with a unique molecular identifier. The published analysis was carried out like this. TCR identification, UMI-based error correction and CDR3 extraction were all carried out with Decombinator tools. TCRs above a frequency of 2 per 1,000, corresponding to the top 1% of the tumor frequency distribution, were defined as expanded. Each repertoire was subsampled 100 times to 5,000 TCRs, after which Renyi diversity was computed with the R vegan package. CDR3 similarity networks were built from amino acid triplet string-kernel similarity, connecting CDR3s with pairwise similarity above 0.82. The public reads were quality trimmed at Q25 with fastp and then assembled into clones with MiXCR by TCRdb, keeping productive beta chains. All rows with the same CDR3 protein become a single entry with the most common DNA and genes. The V and J calls shown here were made by TCRdb, not taken from the authors' results. This sample is represented by around 100,000 distinct CDR3 sequences; approximately 10% of them were singletons. Around 24% of the sample lies in the top ten.

On this clonotype: Its antigen is currently not known. Qualities for individual bases were not recorded, and no much larger clone is one base off.

The time point label on this specimen signifies: blood at routine non-recurrence follow-up after resection. Whole RNA extracted from tumor and nontumor lung tissue, or from cryopreserved PBMC samples, was used for TCR sequencing without cell sorting. Only patients with enough RNA available from two or more tumor regions were chosen for TCR sequencing. The CDR3 goes from the cysteine to the phenylalanine over 12 residues. Just the 36-base CDR3 DNA is kept, in frame starting at base 1. Deletion took 6 bases off V and 10 bases off J, with a span of 16 bases between the germline ends. Based on the germline V gene, the CDR1 and CDR2 sequences are SQVTM and ANQGSEA.

Material: PBMCs, obtained at follow-up. In this chain, TRBV29-1 is recombined with TRBJ2-1; the D region possibly corresponds to TRBD1 (5 bases align). The source of this sequence is a female donor with early-stage non-small cell lung cancer. CDR3 region: CSVKGAVGEQFF. The DNA sequence is TGCAGCGTAAAAGGGGCCGTCGGGGAGCAGTTCTTC.